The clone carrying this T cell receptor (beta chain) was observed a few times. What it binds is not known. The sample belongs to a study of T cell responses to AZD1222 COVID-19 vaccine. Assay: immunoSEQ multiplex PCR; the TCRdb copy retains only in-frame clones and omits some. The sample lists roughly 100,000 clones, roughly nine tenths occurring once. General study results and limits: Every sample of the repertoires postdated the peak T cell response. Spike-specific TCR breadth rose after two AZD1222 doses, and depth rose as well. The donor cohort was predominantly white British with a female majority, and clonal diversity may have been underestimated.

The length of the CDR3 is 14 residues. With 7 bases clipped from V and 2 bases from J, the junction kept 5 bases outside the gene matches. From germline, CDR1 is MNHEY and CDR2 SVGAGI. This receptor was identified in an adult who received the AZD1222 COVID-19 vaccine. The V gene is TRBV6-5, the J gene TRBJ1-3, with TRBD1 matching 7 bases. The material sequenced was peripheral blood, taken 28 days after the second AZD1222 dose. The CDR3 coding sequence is TGTGCCAGCAATTTACAGGGGACTGGAAACACCATATATTTT. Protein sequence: CASNLQGTGNTIYF.